One and the same sample provided the 24 T cell receptor beta chains below, sequenced in a study of T cell changes during pregnancy in multiple sclerosis. The assay was immunoSEQ multiplex PCR, and TCRdb's table has in-frame clones only and misses some. Among 78,000 or so clones listed, 92% were seen once. Sequencing was performed on peripheral blood, taken before pregnancy. Receptor source: a female donor with multiple sclerosis, enrolled in a pregnancy study.

In DNA, the CDR3 is TGTGCCAGCTCTAGACTAGCGGGAGACACGGAGACCCAGTACTTC. This codes for CASSRLAGDTETQYF. The chain combines TRBV18 with TRBJ2-5; 12 nucleotides match TRBD2. The CDR3 runs to 15 residues. V lost 6 bases to trimming and J lost 5 bases; unmatched junction nucleotides: 7. Germline loops: CDR1 KGHSH, CDR2 LQKENI.

CDR3 nucleotide sequence: TGTGCCAGCAGCTCGGACGGGACTGCCCCGTACGAGCAGTACTTC. It codes for CASSSDGTAPYEQYF. The V and J genes are TRBV11-2 and TRBJ2-7; weak D call: TRBD2 (6 bases). The CDR3 consists of 15 residues. CDR1 SGHAT and CDR2 FQNNGV come from the germline V gene. With 4 bases removed from V and 4 bases from J, the gap between germline ends came to 17 bases.

This clone was observed a few times. CDR3 DNA: TGTGCCAGCAGCAAGACAGGGGACAGCAATCAGCCCCAGCATTTT. This gives the protein CASSKTGDSNQPQHF. The rearrangement joins TRBV27 to TRBJ1-5; TRBD1 matches 8 bases. The CDR3 covers 15 residues. Trimming removed 6 bases from V and 1 base from J; junction bases left unmatched: 5. Per the germline V gene, CDR1 is MNHEY and CDR2 is SMNVEV (reference sequence).

The chain is built from TRBV19 and TRBJ2-2, with D possibly TRBD2 on 5 matching bases. Trimming took off 7 bases at V and 8 bases at J, with 17 bases between the two ends. The CDR3 covers 14 residues. Germline CDR1 and CDR2: LNHDA and SQIVND (reference sequence). The CDR3 DNA follows: TGTGCCAGTACCCAGGTGTCGGGGTTTGGGGAGCTGTTTTTT. Encoded protein: CASTQVSGFGELFF. The variable domain in full, with the rest retrieved from reference TRBV19 and TRBJ2-2, is DGGITQSPKYLFRKEGQNVTLSCEQNLNHDAMYWYRQDPGQGLRLIYYSQIVNDFQKGDIAEGYSVSREKKESFPLTVTSAQKNPTAFYLCASTQVSGFGELFFGEGSRLTVL.

The rearrangement uses TRBV12-2 and TRBJ2-5; the table's TRBD2 call for D was not verified on the DNA. TRBV12-2 is reported as a pseudogene. The CDR3 has 13 residues. The CDR3 is CASRQNDDWPQYF. In nucleotides, the CDR3 is TGTGCAAGTCGTCAAAACGACGACTGGCCCCAGTACTTC.

This clone was detected a few times. The genes are TRBV5-6 and TRBJ1-2; the match to TRBD1 covers 7 bases. CDR3 length: 13 amino acids. CDR1 is SGHDT, CDR2 YYEEEE, per germline. V gave up 5 bases and J gave up 2 bases; unmatched junction bases: 3. The CDR3 here is CASRVTGNYGYTF. The CDR3 DNA reads as TGTGCCAGCAGAGTGACAGGGAACTATGGCTACACCTTC.

This chain uses TRBV5-6 with TRBJ2-1; 7 bases match TRBD1. The ends lost 0 bases at V and 3 bases at J; junction bases unmatched: 3. The germline gives CDR1 SGHDT, CDR2 YYEEEE. The CDR3 is made up of 15 amino acids. The CDR3 here is CASSLVDRDYNEQFF. CDR3 in DNA: TGTGCCAGCAGCTTGGTCGACAGGGACTACAATGAGCAGTTCTTC.

The gene calls are TRBV6-5 and TRBJ2-7; TRBD2 agrees at 7 bases. CDR3 size: 12 residues. Trimming at V came to 7 bases and at J to 7 bases, leaving 7 bases not matched to a gene. Germline V CDR1 and CDR2: MNHEY, SVGAGI. CDR3 region: CASTGLVGEQYF. The CDR3 DNA is TGTGCCAGCACCGGACTAGTTGGGGAGCAGTACTTC.

The chain joins TRBV2 to TRBJ2-5; TRBD2 is a possible D gene (5 bases). This CDR3 comprises 12 residues. Per germline, CDR1 SNHLY and CDR2 FYNNEI. Trimming took off 7 bases at V and 1 base at J, with 7 bases between the two ends. The CDR3, as DNA: TGTGCCAGCACGGAGGCCCAAGAGACCCAGTACTTC. Translated, it gives CASTEAQETQYF.

V gene TRBV5-6 combines with J gene TRBJ1-1; perhaps TRBD1 as D (5 bases). From germline, CDR1 is SGHDT and CDR2 YYEEEE. V lost 2 bases and J lost 0, with 11 bases in between. The CDR3 has 15 amino acids. DNA for the CDR3: TGTGCCAGCAGCTTCCCGGACACGATGAACACTGAAGCTTTCTTT. This translates into CASSFPDTMNTEAFF. Based on the CDR3 plus reference TRBV5-6 and TRBJ1-1, the full variable domain is DAGVTQSPTHLIKTRGQQVTLRCSPKSGHDTVSWYQQALGQGPQFIFQYYEEEERQRGNFPDRFSGHQFPNYSSELNVNALLLGDSALYLCASSFPDTMNTEAFFGQGTRLTVV.

The chain employs TRBV6-6 and TRBJ2-3; 7 nucleotides align to TRBD2. Germline V CDR1 and CDR2: MNHNY, SVGAGI (reference sequence). CDR3 size: 16 residues. J was trimmed by 0 bases and V by 5 bases; bases with no gene match: 8. In DNA form, the CDR3 reads TGTGCCAGCAGTCCTCGTCCGGGACTAAGCACAGATACGCAGTATTTT. Translated, it gives CASSPRPGLSTDTQYF.

The V and J genes are TRBV28 and TRBJ2-1; 7 bases are shared with TRBD1. The CDR3 is 16 residues long. V was pared by 6 bases and J by 1 base, with 9 bases of the junction left unmatched. The germline gives CDR1 MDHEN, CDR2 SYDVKM. CDR3 in amino acids: CASSSQTGLSYNEQFF. CDR3 sequence (DNA): TGTGCCAGCAGCTCTCAGACAGGGCTATCCTACAATGAGCAGTTCTTC.

The chain is built from TRBV6-6 and TRBJ2-7; unclear D gene. Germline CDR1 MNHNY, CDR2 SVGAGI (reference sequence). This CDR3 is 12 amino acids long. V dropped 6 bases and J dropped 3 bases, with 9 bases sitting between them. The DNA for the CDR3 is TGTGCCAGCAGCCCCTTAATCTACGAGCAGTACTTC. Amino acids: CASSPLIYEQYF.

The chain couples TRBV5-4 to TRBJ2-1; D is uncertain. Trimming cost V 0 bases and J 4 bases, with 11 bases left between them. The CDR3 length is 15 residues. Germline V lookup: CDR1 SGHNT, CDR2 YYREEE (reference sequence). The CDR3 DNA sequence: TGTGCCAGCAGCTTGGCCGGCCTACTATACAATGAGCAGTTCTTC. Protein sequence: CASSLAGLLYNEQFF.

The chain couples TRBV7-2 to TRBJ2-1; TRBD2 aligns across 14 bases. The germline V gene encodes CDR1 SGHTA and CDR2 FQGNSA. The CDR3 spans 20 residues. The V and J ends lost 4 bases and 4 bases, in that order; junction bases with no gene match: 15. The CDR3 loop reads CASSSARLAGGPKRYNEQFF. The CDR3 nucleotides are TGTGCCAGCAGCTCAGCCCGACTAGCGGGAGGGCCGAAGCGATACAATGAGCAGTTCTTC.

The chain carries TRBV11-3 and TRBJ2-3; 13 bases match TRBD2. The germline CDR1 and CDR2 sequences are SGHNT and YENEEA. This CDR3 region has 15 residues. Unmatched junction bases numbered 2, after V lost 4 bases and J lost 4 bases. In DNA form, the CDR3 reads TGTGCCAGCAGCTGGACTAGCGGGAGTTCAGATACGCAGTATTTT. Its translation: CASSWTSGSSDTQYF.

This chain connects TRBV29-1 to TRBJ2-7; no definite D call. Per the germline V gene, CDR1 is SQVTM and CDR2 is ANQGSEA. The CDR3 runs 11 residues. Trimming removed 5 bases from V and 3 bases from J, with 8 bases in between. The CDR3 reads CSVRRDYEQYF. As DNA, the CDR3 is TGCAGCGTTCGCCGAGACTACGAGCAGTACTTC.

In this sample, this clone turned up once. The sample contains more than one DNA sequence encoding this CDR3. The chain carries TRBV7-6 and TRBJ1-4; D might be TRBD1 (6 bases). The CDR3 contains 14 residues. Trimming left V 3 bases short and J 5 bases short, with 10 bases between. Germline CDR1 SGHVS, CDR2 FNYEAQ. CDR3 sequence: CASSLGQGNEKLFF. The CDR3 DNA reads as TGTGCCAGCAGCTTGGGGCAGGGGAATGAAAAACTGTTTTTT. The full variable domain, its missing parts supplied by reference TRBV7-6 and TRBJ1-4, is GAGVSQSPRYKVTKRGQDVALRCDPISGHVSLYWYRQALGQGPEFLTYFNYEAQQDKSGLPNDRFSAERPEGSISTLTIQRTEQRDSAMYRCASSLGQGNEKLFFGSGTQLSVL.

This chain connects TRBV9 to TRBJ2-7; possible D gene TRBD2, 5 bases. Trimming removed 0 bases from V and 6 bases from J, with 10 bases in between. Germline V gives CDR1 SGDLS, CDR2 YYNGEE. This CDR3 comprises 13 residues. The CDR3 here is CASSVGRGLEQYF. The CDR3 coding sequence is TGTGCCAGCAGCGTAGGCCGAGGGCTCGAGCAGTACTTC.

The rearrangement joins TRBV29-1 to TRBJ2-6; D might be TRBD1 (6 bases). CDR1 SQVTM and CDR2 ANQGSEA come from the germline V gene. The V end lost 4 bases, the J end lost 2 bases, and 9 bases lay between the germline ends. The CDR3 is 14 amino acids. The CDR3 spells CSVAGGTGANVLTF. CDR3 DNA: TGCAGCGTTGCTGGGGGCACTGGGGCCAACGTCCTGACTTTC.

This chain uses TRBV5-6 with TRBJ2-3, with 7 bases lining up with TRBD2. V lost 3 bases, J lost 1 base, and 5 bases stayed unmatched. Germline CDR1 SGHDT, CDR2 YYEEEE. The CDR3 is 15 residues long. CDR3 sequence: CASSWREGGTDTQYF. The CDR3 nucleotides are TGTGCCAGCAGCTGGAGGGAGGGAGGCACAGATACGCAGTATTTT.

The chain joins TRBV18 to TRBJ1-5, with no clear D. Trimming shortened V by 3 bases and J by 0 bases, and 18 bases separated the two germline ends. CDR1 KGHSH and CDR2 LQKENI come from the germline V gene. The CDR3 runs to 18 residues. CDR3 nucleotides: TGTGCCAGCTCACCTTCTAAGGTCCAGGCACTTAGCAATCAGCCCCAGCATTTT. Protein: CASSPSKVQALSNQPQHF.

The rearrangement joins TRBV10-3 to TRBJ1-2; 10 bases are shared with TRBD1. Germline CDR1 ENHRY, CDR2 SYGVKD. The J segment lost 3 bases and the V segment lost 9 bases, leaving 4 bases of the junction unmatched. There are 13 residues in the CDR3. The CDR3 loop is CAIRTGGDYGYTF. For the CDR3, the DNA is TGTGCCATACGGACAGGGGGGGACTATGGCTACACCTTC.

The chain recombines TRBV5-6 with TRBJ2-5; the match to TRBD2 covers 13 bases. The CDR3 is 17 residues long. With V trimmed by 4 bases and J by 5 bases, 11 bases remained unmatched. Germline lookup yields CDR1 SGHDT and CDR2 YYEEEE. CDR3 sequence (DNA): TGTGCCAGCAGCACGCGGACTAGCGGGAGTTCGAGGGAGACCCAGTACTTC. Protein: CASSTRTSGSSRETQYF.